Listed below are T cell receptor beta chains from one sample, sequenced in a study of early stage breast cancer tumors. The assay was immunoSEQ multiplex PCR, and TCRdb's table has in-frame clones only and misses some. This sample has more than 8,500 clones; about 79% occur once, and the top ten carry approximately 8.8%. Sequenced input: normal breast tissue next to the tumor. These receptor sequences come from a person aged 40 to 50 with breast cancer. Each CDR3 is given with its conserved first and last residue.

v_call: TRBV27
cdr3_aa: CASSLIASGRTKYNEQFF

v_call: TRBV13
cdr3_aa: CASSLTTRLDTQYF

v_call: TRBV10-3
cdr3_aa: CAISDSPGPQETQYF

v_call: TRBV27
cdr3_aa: CASWLAGGPQFF

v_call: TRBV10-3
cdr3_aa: CAINIGAGGASGANVLTF

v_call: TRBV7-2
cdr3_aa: CASSLSLYQETQYF

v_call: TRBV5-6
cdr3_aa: CASSSALAGITDTQYF

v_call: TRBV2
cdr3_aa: CASSEWASTDTQYF

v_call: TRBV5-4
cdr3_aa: CASRIGVGNQPQHF

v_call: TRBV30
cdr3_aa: CAWSVGLADTQYF

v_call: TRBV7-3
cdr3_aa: CASSPRDRGIDEQFF

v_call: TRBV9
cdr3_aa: CASSASGVRSSNQPQHF

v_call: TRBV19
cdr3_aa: CATGPLGDTQYF

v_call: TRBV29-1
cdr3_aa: CSVGGLAGGEQYF

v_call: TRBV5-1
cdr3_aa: CASSAITEGYGYTF

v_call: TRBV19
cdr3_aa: CASSIKLGTEQYF

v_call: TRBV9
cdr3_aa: CASSPTDRENTEAFF

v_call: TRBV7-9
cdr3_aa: CASSPELAVTDTQYF

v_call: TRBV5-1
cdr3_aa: CASSVRGFNEKLFF

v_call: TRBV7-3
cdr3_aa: CASSPSQVSDTQYF

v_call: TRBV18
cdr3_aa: CASSPGVTDTQYF

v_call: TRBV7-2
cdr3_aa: CASSLVFTDTQYF

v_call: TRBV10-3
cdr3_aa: CAISGWEGTEAFF

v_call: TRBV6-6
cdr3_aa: CASSSSDLATNEKLFF

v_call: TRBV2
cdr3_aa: CASRGTGEHTIYF

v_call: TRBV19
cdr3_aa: CASSITVSGANVLTF

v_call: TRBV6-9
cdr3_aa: CASGQRLRKGYGYTF

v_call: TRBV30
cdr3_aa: CAWSGGYLVNTEAFF

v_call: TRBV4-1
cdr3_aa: CASSQGASSYNEQFF

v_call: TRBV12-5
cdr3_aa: CASGLDNPTGELFF

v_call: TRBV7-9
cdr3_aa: CASSRITDTQYF

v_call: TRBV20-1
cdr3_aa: CSGWVRTEAFF

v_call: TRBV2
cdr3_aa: CASRGLAGGPRNEQFF

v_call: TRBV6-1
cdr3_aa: CASRRRGTSYEQYF

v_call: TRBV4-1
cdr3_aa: CASSQRLAGGEGDTQYF

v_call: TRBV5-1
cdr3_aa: CASSLTSTAYEQYF

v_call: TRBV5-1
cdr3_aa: CASSYLAGLGEQFF

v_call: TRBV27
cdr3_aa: CASSLLAGQGDTQYF

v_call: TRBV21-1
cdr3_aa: CASDGNTIYF

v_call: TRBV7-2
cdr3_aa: CASSFGTSGSLETQYF

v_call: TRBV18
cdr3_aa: CASSPSRAYQPQHF

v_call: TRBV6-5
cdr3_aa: CASSPTGGSYGYTF

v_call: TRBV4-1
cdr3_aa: CASSLSGTEKAFF

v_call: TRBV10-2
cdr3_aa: CASSRTNTEAFF

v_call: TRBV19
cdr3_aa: CASSPGLVRGLTDTQYF

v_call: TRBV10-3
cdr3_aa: CAIARDRAVTEAFF

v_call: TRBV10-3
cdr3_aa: CAISGTEKNQPQHF